This T cell receptor (beta chain) was sequenced during a study of blood T cell repertoires in COVID-19. TCRdb keeps only in-frame clones here, not all; method: immunoSEQ multiplex PCR. The sample has 200,000 to 250,000 clones; 84% are singletons. Only one count was recorded for this clone. The source is a woman over 75 with active or convalescent COVID-19. Input material: peripheral blood.

CDR3 coding DNA: TGTGCCAGCAGTTACTACGAGGGGGGGCATCGGGAGCAGTTCTTC. This translates into CASSYYEGGHREQFF. The chain uses TRBV6-2 or TRBV6-3 and TRBJ2-1; a weak D match, TRBD2 (7 bases). This CDR3 is built from 15 residues. The germline V and J ends were trimmed by 1 base and 10 bases, with 17 bases remaining between them. In germline, CDR1 is MNHEY, CDR2 SVGEGT.